Below are 6 T cell receptor beta chains sequenced from a single sample in a study of Ad26.COV2.S vaccination and SARS-CoV-2 variants listed by TCRdb under 2021. What the time point label conveys for this sample: individuals recovered from natural SARS-CoV-2 infection. Libraries were prepared through the immunoSEQ multiplex PCR assay. Not all clones reach the TCRdb copy of this immuneACCESS table, which keeps in-frame sequences only. Checked studies attribute under half of the gap to unresolved V genes and leave the rest unexplained. The sample contains more than 40,000 clones, roughly 84% of them found a single time. The ten largest account for about half of the sample. The material was peripheral blood, obtained after recovery from COVID-19. The receptors originated from a human donor who had recovered from COVID-19.

The J gene is TRBJ1-2, the V gene TRBV11-2; the match to TRBD1 covers 8 bases. Germline V gene lookup returns CDR1 SGHAT and CDR2 FQNNGV. J lost 6 bases, V lost 5 bases, and 14 bases had no gene match. The CDR3 is 16 amino acids. CDR3 nucleotide sequence: TGTGCCAGCAGCCCCCCAGGGGGCGCAACCTCGGATGGCTACACCTTC. Translation: CASSPPGGATSDGYTF.

Only one count was recorded for this clone. This sequence joins TRBV24-1 and TRBJ1-2; 7 positions match TRBD1. The CDR3 totals 13 residues. The V segment lost 12 bases and the J segment 3 bases; nucleotides outside the gene matches: 9. Germline CDR1 reads KGHDR; CDR2 reads SFDVKD. The CDR3 nucleotides are TGTGCCTCCTCCGGGACAGCTGACTATGGCTACACCTTC. Encoded protein: CASSGTADYGYTF.

The rearrangement uses TRBV3-1 (or the pseudogene TRBV3-2) and TRBJ2-5, with 11 positions matching TRBD2. V trimming: 0 bases; J trimming: 1 base; junction bases outside the gene matches: 10. This CDR3 comprises 19 residues. Germline CDR1 LGHDT, CDR2 YNNKEL (reference sequence). DNA of the CDR3: TGTGCCAGCAGCCAAGACCATCTAGCGGGGGGCGGGGTCCAAGAGACCCAGTACTTC. It codes for CASSQDHLAGGGVQETQYF.

This chain uses TRBV6-4 with TRBJ1-5; TRBD1 matches at 11 bases. CDR3 length equals 16 residues. After removal of 2 bases from V and 1 base from J, the junction contained 1 base not matched to a gene. Germline V gene lookup returns CDR1 MRHNA and CDR2 SNTAGT. CDR3 DNA sequence: TGTGCCAGCAGTGACCGGGACAGGGGGAGCAATCAGCCCCAGCATTTT. Encoded protein: CASSDRDRGSNQPQHF.

The chain joins TRBV19 to TRBJ1-1; TRBD1 matches 7 bases. V trimming: 5 bases; J trimming: 1 base; junction bases outside the gene matches: 4. The germline CDR1 and CDR2 sequences are LNHDA and SQIVND (reference sequence). This CDR3 is 14 amino acids long. The CDR3 protein is CASSPRQGNTEAFF. The CDR3 nucleotides read TGTGCCAGTAGTCCCCGACAGGGGAACACTGAAGCTTTCTTT.

This chain joins TRBV3-1 (or the pseudogene TRBV3-2) and TRBJ2-2; D is uncertain. V was clipped by 0 bases and J by 0 bases, with 5 bases between them. The CDR3 is 15 residues long. CDR1 is LGHDT, CDR2 YNNKEL, per germline (reference sequence). CDR3 sequence (DNA): TGTGCCAGCAGCCAAGATACAGCGAACACCGGGGAGCTGTTTTTT. It codes for CASSQDTANTGELFF.